These 12 T cell receptor beta chains share one sample of origin, sequenced in a study of cytomegalovirus exposure and HLA in healthy donors. Both 60 Vbeta primers and 13 Jbeta primers went into the PCR. Generated by immunoSEQ multiplex PCR, the TCRdb table keeps only in-frame clones and is missing some. The table has over 80,000 clones, approximately 85% seen once. Sequenced sample: PBMCs. The receptors shown here come from a man aged 30 to 45 in good health and CMV-seropositive.

This clone occurred once. The genes are TRBV5-5 and TRBJ2-1, with 8 bases aligning to TRBD1. With 4 bases clipped from V and 8 bases from J, the junction kept 5 bases outside the gene matches. This CDR3 comprises 13 residues. Germline CDR1 is SGHKS and CDR2 is YYEKEE (reference sequence). DNA of the CDR3: TGTGCCAGCAGCACGACAGGGGTCGATGAGCAGTTCTTC. Translation gives CASSTTGVDEQFF.

The chain links TRBV10-3 to TRBJ1-2; TRBD1 matches 8 bases. V trimming: 3 bases; J trimming: 3 bases; junction bases outside the gene matches: 6. The germline CDR1 and CDR2 sequences are ENHRY and SYGVKD. This CDR3 contains 15 residues. CDR3 sequence: CAISDPHRGDYGYTF. Here the CDR3 DNA reads TGTGCCATCAGTGATCCCCACAGGGGGGACTATGGCTACACCTTC.

Written as DNA, the CDR3 is TGTGCCAGCAGCGTAGGGGCGGCAGGGGGGAACACTGAAGCTTTCTTT. Residues: CASSVGAAGGNTEAFF. The V gene is TRBV9, the J gene TRBJ1-1; TRBD1 matches at 7 bases. Trimming took 0 bases from V and 1 from J; bases not matched to a gene: 6. Germline-derived CDR1 and CDR2 are SGDLS and YYNGEE. The CDR3 has 16 amino acids.

The chain employs TRBV19 and TRBJ1-1, with D unclear. The CDR3 sequence is 14 residues long. From germline, CDR1 is LNHDA and CDR2 SQIVND (reference sequence). The V end lost 4 bases, the J end lost 1 base, and 10 bases lay between the germline ends. CDR3 region: CASSTRDPNTEAFF. DNA of the CDR3: TGTGCCAGTAGTACCCGGGATCCGAACACTGAAGCTTTCTTT.

The V gene is TRBV28, the J gene TRBJ2-7; TRBD1 agrees at 8 bases. There are 16 residues in the CDR3. With 3 bases clipped from V and 0 bases from J, the junction kept 7 bases outside the gene matches. Germline assignment: CDR1 MDHEN and CDR2 SYDVKM. The CDR3 sequence is CASSLAGTGFSYEQYF. The CDR3 nucleotides read TGTGCCAGCAGTTTGGCCGGGACAGGTTTCTCCTACGAGCAGTACTTC.

The chain recombines TRBV4-1 with TRBJ2-2; 10 positions agree with TRBD1. The ends lost 0 bases at V and 3 bases at J; junction bases unmatched: 4. Germline V gene data show CDR1 as MGHRA and CDR2 as YSYEKL. This CDR3 contains 17 residues. CDR3 amino acids: CASSQEVGQGHTGELFF. The DNA for the CDR3 is TGCGCCAGCAGCCAAGAGGTGGGACAGGGGCACACCGGGGAGCTGTTTTTT.

The genes are TRBV6-1 and TRBJ1-2, with 7 bases that match TRBD1. V shed 6 bases and J 8 bases; nucleotides not matched to a gene: 6. Germline V lookup: CDR1 MNHNS, CDR2 SASEGT. The CDR3 runs to 12 residues. CDR3 DNA sequence: TGTGCCAGCAGGGCCGGAGGGGGCGGCTACACCTTC. This gives the protein CASRAGGGGYTF.

About this clone: Other DNA sequences in the same sample also yield this CDR3. The chain links TRBV27 to TRBJ1-1, with a weak D call TRBD1 (6 bases). Trimming removed 3 bases at V and 0 bases at J, with 17 bases between. CDR1 is MNHEY and CDR2 is SMNVEV in the germline V gene (reference sequence). The CDR3 extends over 17 amino acids. CDR3 in amino acids: CASSFRGSRGLNTEAFF. CDR3 bases: TGTGCCAGCAGTTTCCGCGGGAGCAGGGGACTGAACACTGAAGCTTTCTTT.

The chain employs TRBV14 and TRBJ2-7, with D perhaps TRBD1 (5 bases). This CDR3 contains 15 residues. Trimming cost V 4 bases and J 0 bases, with 13 bases left between them. CDR1 and CDR2 from the germline V gene are SGHDN and FVKESK. The DNA for the CDR3 is TGTGCCAGCAGCCGAAAACAGGAGACCTCCTACGAGCAGTACTTC. It is translated as CASSRKQETSYEQYF.

In this sample, this clone turned up a few times. The CDR3 sequence: CASRPLGSGGELFF. The CDR3 DNA is TGTGCCAGCAGACCACTCGGGAGCGGCGGGGAGCTGTTTTTT. This sequence joins TRBV27 and TRBJ2-2; tentatively, D is TRBD2 (6 bases). CDR1 and CDR2 from the germline V gene are MNHEY and SMNVEV (reference sequence). Trimming took 6 bases from V and 7 from J, leaving 15 bases between them. CDR3 length: 14 residues.

The V call is TRBV15, the J call TRBJ2-1, with TRBD1 matching 9 bases. Germline trimming cut 6 bases from V and 6 bases from J; bases unmatched to any gene: 12. The CDR3 extends over 16 amino acids. Germline CDR1 and CDR2: LNHNV and YYDKDF (reference sequence). The CDR3 spells CATSWTGVFLLNEQFF. DNA for the CDR3: TGTGCCACCAGTTGGACAGGGGTATTCCTACTCAATGAGCAGTTCTTC.

There are a few counts of this clone. The rearrangement joins TRBV5-1 to TRBJ2-7; 10 positions match TRBD2. Germline assignment: CDR1 SGHRS and CDR2 YFSETQ. Losses at the gene ends were 2 bases for V and 0 bases for J; bases not matched to a gene: 5. The CDR3 spans 16 residues. CDR3 protein: CASSLGLAAFSYEQYF. For the CDR3, the DNA is TGCGCCAGCAGCTTAGGACTAGCGGCGTTCTCCTACGAGCAGTACTTC. Full variable domain (outside the CDR3, taken from reference TRBV5-1 and TRBJ2-7): KAGVTQTPRYLIKTRGQQVTLSCSPISGHRSVSWYQQTPGQGLQFLFEYFSETQRNKGNFPGRFSGRQFSNSRSEMNVSTLELGDSALYLCASSLGLAAFSYEQYFGPGTRLTVT.